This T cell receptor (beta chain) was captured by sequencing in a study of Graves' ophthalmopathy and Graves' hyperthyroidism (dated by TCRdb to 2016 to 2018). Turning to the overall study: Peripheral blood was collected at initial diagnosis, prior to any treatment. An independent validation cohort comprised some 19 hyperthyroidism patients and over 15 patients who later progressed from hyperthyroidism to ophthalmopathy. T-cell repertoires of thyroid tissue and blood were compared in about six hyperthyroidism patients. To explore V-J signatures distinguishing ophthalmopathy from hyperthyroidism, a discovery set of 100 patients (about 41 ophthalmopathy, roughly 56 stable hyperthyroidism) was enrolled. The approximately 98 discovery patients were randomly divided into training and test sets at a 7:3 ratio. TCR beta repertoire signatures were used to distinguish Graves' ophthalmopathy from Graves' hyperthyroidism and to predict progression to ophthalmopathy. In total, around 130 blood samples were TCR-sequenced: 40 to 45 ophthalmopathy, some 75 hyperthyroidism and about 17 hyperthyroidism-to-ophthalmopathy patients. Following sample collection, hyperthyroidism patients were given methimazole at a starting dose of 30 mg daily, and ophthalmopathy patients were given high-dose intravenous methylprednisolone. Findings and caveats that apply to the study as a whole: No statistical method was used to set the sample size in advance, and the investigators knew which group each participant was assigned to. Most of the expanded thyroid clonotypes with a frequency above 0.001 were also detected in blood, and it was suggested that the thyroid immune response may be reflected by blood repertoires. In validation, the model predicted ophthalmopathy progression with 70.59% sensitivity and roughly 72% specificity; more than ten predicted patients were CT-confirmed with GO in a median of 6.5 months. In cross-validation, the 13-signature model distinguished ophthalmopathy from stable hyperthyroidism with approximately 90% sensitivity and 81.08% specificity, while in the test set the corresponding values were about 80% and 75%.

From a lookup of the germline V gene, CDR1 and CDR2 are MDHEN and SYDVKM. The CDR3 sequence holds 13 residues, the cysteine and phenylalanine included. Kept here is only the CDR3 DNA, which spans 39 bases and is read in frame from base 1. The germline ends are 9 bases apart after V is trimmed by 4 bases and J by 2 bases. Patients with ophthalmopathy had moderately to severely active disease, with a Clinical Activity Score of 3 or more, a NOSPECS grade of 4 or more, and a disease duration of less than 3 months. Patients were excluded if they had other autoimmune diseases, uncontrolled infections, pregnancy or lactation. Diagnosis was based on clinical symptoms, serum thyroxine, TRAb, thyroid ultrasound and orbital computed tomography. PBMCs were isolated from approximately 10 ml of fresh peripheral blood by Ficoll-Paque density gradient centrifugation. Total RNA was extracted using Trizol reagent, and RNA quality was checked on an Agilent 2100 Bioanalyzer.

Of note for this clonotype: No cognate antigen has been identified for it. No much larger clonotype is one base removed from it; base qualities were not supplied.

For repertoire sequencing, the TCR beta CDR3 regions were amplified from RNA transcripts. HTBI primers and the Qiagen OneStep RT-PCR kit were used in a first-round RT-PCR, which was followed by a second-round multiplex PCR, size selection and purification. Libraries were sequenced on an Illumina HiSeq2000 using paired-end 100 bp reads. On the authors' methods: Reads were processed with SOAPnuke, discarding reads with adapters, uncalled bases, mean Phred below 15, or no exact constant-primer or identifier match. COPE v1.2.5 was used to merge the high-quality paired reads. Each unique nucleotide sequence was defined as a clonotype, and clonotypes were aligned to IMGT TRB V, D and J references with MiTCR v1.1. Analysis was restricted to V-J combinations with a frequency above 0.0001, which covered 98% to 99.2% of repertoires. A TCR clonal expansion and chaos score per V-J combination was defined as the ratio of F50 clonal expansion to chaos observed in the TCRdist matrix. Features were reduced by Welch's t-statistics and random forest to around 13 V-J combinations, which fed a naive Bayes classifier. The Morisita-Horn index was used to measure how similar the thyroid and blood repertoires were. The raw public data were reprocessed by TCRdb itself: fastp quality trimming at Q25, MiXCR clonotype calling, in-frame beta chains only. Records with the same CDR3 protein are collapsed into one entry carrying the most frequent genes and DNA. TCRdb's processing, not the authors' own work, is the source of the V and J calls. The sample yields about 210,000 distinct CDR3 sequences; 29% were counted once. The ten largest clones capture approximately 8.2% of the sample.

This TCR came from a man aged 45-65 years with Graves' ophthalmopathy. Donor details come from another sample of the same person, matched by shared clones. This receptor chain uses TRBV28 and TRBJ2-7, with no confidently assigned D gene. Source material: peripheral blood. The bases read TGTGCCAGCAGTTCGGTCCCGACCTACGAGCAGTACTTC. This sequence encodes CASSSVPTYEQYF.